This TCR beta chain was captured in a study of blood T cells in healthy people across ages. Regarding this clonotype: Its antigen remains unknown.

Together with a sample-barcoded 5' primer, a J-beta primer mix was included in a second PCR lasting about 6 to 11 cycles. Each TCR beta cDNA got a 12-nucleotide random molecular identifier. TCRdb reprocessed the 5' RACE reads via MiXCR and lists one record per CDR3 protein. This sample has about 1.8 million distinct CDR3 sequences, with around half found just once. The germline CDR1 and CDR2 sequences are SGDLS and YYNGEE. Between the trimmed V and J ends, which lost 4 bases and 3 bases, there was a span of 14 bases. The CDR3 sequence is 14 residues long. General study findings and limits: Diversity figures based on one million T cells were deemed too low. It was not known whether donors were CMV positive (a possible confounder of expanded clonotype changes).

The clonotype comes from a woman between 35 and 50 years old in good health. The source material was blood. The V call is TRBV9, the J call TRBJ2-7; D remains ambiguous. CDR3 coding DNA: TGTGCCAGCAGCCCCGCGAATGCTGGCTACGAGCAGTACTTC. Its translation is CASSPANAGYEQYF.